This note documents a single T cell receptor (beta chain) sequence. The record originates from a study of cytotoxic CD8 clonotypes in ibrutinib-treated CLL. The wider study: With a range of 6 to 36, the median treatment time before response samples were taken was roughly 12 months.

The protocol was immunoSEQ multiplex PCR, while the TCRdb copy is restricted to in-frame clones and leaves out a portion. This table holds about 85,000 clones, roughly 80% found once. With 0 bases removed from V and 7 bases from J, the gap between germline ends came to 0 bases. The CDR3 runs 11 residues. Germline V gene data show CDR1 as MGHRA and CDR2 as YSYEKL. This specimen consisted of PBMCs, obtained after 12 months of ibrutinib treatment. The sequence came from a human donor with chronic lymphocytic leukemia. This chain links TRBV4-1 with TRBJ1-4; D not resolved. The CDR3 is CASSQDEKLFF. The CDR3 DNA reads TGCGCCAGCAGCCAAGATGAAAAACTGTTTTTT.